A single sample is the source of the 16 T cell receptor beta chains below, sequenced in a study of blood T cells in healthy people across ages. Primers used in a second PCR of roughly 7 to 12 cycles were a sample-barcoded 5' primer and a J-beta primer mix. MiXCR, applied by TCRdb to the 5' RACE reads, yields one record per CDR3 protein. This sample has 700,000 to 900,000 distinct CDR3 sequences; roughly 26% occur once, and the top ten carry 3%. The same sample was also used in a study of T cells of mothers and their children.

Specimen: blood. These receptors were obtained from a boy aged 10-17 years in good health.

CDR3 region: CAWSAHRVLSTEAFF. The DNA for the CDR3 is TGTGCCTGGAGTGCCCACAGGGTTTTGAGCACTGAAGCTTTCTTT. V gene TRBV30 combines with J gene TRBJ1-1, with a weak D call TRBD1 (6 bases). V lost 1 base, J lost 4 bases, and 16 bases lay in between. Per germline, CDR1 GTSNPN and CDR2 SVGIG (reference sequence). The CDR3 length is 15 residues.

This clonotype appeared a single time. Compared with germline, one end of the junction differs, possibly owing to a read error. This chain uses TRBV7-8 with TRBJ2-3; no reliable D call. Germline loops: CDR1 SGHVS, CDR2 FQNEAQ. The CDR3 sequence is 14 residues long. As DNA, the CDR3 is TGTGCCGGCAGCTTACTCTCGAGCACAGATACGCAGTATTTT. Translated: CAGSLLSSTDTQYF.

This rearrangement joins TRBV4-1 to TRBJ2-7; 13 nucleotides align to TRBD2. CDR1 is MGHRA, CDR2 YSYEKL, per germline. This CDR3 spans 17 amino acids. V dropped 3 bases and J dropped 0; count of bases not matched to a gene: 5. The CDR3 nucleotides are TGCGCCAGCAGCCAGGCGGGACTAGCGGGGTACTCCTACGAGCAGTACTTC. Protein product: CASSQAGLAGYSYEQYF.

The CDR3 is CASSVGGLAHEQYF. Written as DNA, the CDR3 is TGTGCCAGCAGCGTAGGAGGACTTGCCCACGAGCAGTACTTC. This rearrangement joins TRBV9 to TRBJ2-7; D possibly corresponds to TRBD2 (5 bases). The CDR3 covers 14 residues. The V gene lost 0 bases and the J gene lost 5 bases, with 12 bases spanning the gap. Germline V gives CDR1 SGDLS, CDR2 YYNGEE.

V gene TRBV14 combines with J gene TRBJ1-5; 7 bases are shared with TRBD1. In germline, CDR1 is SGHDN, CDR2 FVKESK. V gave up 4 bases and J gave up 7 bases; unmatched junction bases: 10. The CDR3 runs to 15 residues. The CDR3 here is CASSLARGSGQPQHF. CDR3 coding DNA: TGTGCCAGCAGCCTCGCCAGGGGGTCGGGACAGCCCCAGCATTTT.

This clonotype turned up a few times. The chain employs TRBV12-3 or TRBV12-4 and TRBJ2-3; D is ambiguous. This CDR3 comprises 15 residues. Deletions cut 2 bases from V and 1 base from J, with 10 bases between. The CDR3 loop reads CASSLPSSGTDTQYF. The DNA for the CDR3 is TGTGCCAGCAGTTTACCTAGTTCGGGCACAGATACGCAGTATTTT.

This clonotype was recorded a few times. This chain connects TRBV4-1 to TRBJ2-3; 7 nucleotides align to TRBD2. Germline loops: CDR1 MGHRA, CDR2 YSYEKL. Losses at the gene ends were 0 bases for V and 0 bases for J; bases not matched to a gene: 3. CDR3 length: 16 amino acids. The CDR3 nucleotides are TGCGCCAGCAGCCAAGAAGCGGGGCCTAGCACAGATACGCAGTATTTT. Translation: CASSQEAGPSTDTQYF.

This clonotype has more than one count but fewer than ten. The chain is built from TRBV7-2 and TRBJ2-7, with 12 nucleotides matching TRBD2. V was pared by 1 base and J by 0 bases, with 10 bases of the junction left unmatched. Germline V lookup: CDR1 SGHTA, CDR2 FQGNSA. CDR3 length: 19 amino acids. In nucleotides, the CDR3 is TGTGCCAGCAGCTTAGACGCAGGAGGACTAGCGGGGAACTCCTACGAGCAGTACTTC. Protein: CASSLDAGGLAGNSYEQYF.

V usage is TRBV11-1 and J usage is TRBJ1-1; the D is unclear. Trimming removed 5 bases from V and 4 bases from J, with 8 bases in between. The CDR3 totals 12 residues. Germline assignment: CDR1 SGHAT and CDR2 FQDESV (reference sequence). CDR3 DNA: TGTGCCAGCAGCAAAGAACTCACTGAAGCTTTCTTT. Protein product: CASSKELTEAFF.

This clonotype was detected a few times. The chain links TRBV7-9 to TRBJ2-7, with D possibly matching TRBD2 (5 bases). There are 11 residues in the CDR3. CDR1 is SEHNR and CDR2 is FQNEAQ in the germline V gene (reference sequence). Trimming cost V 7 bases and J 3 bases, with 7 bases left between them. The CDR3 is CASKGVYEQYF. DNA of the CDR3: TGTGCCAGCAAGGGAGTCTACGAGCAGTACTTC.

This clonotype was recorded a few times. The chain recombines TRBV11-2 with TRBJ2-5; 12 positions match TRBD2. The germline gives CDR1 SGHAT, CDR2 FQNNGV. The CDR3 runs 16 residues. V gave up 3 bases and J gave up 5 bases; unmatched junction bases: 7. The CDR3 coding sequence is TGTGCCAGCAGCTTTCTAACTCTAGCGGGAGGGGAGACCCAGTACTTC. The encoded protein is CASSFLTLAGGETQYF.

This chain joins TRBV20-1 and TRBJ1-2; no clear D gene. Germline loops: CDR1 DFQATT, CDR2 SNEGSKA (reference sequence). The V and J ends lost 0 bases and 7 bases respectively, with 6 bases between them. This CDR3 is 11 amino acids long. CDR3 sequence (DNA): TGCAGTGCTAGAGATAGGATTGGCTACACCTTC. This sequence encodes CSARDRIGYTF.

The chain is built from TRBV20-1 and TRBJ2-2, with TRBD2 identical over 11 bases. The J segment lost 13 bases and the V segment lost 5 bases, leaving 3 bases of the junction unmatched. Germline V gene sequence: CDR1 DFQATT, CDR2 SNEGSKA (reference sequence). The CDR3 contains 11 residues. This CDR3 reads CSAWTSGWLFF. CDR3 nucleotide sequence: TGCAGTGCTTGGACTAGCGGGTGGCTGTTTTTT.

This chain uses TRBV6-1 with TRBJ2-1, with a possible D match to TRBD1 (6 bases). Trimming left V 2 bases short and J 8 bases short, with 10 bases between. The CDR3 has 13 amino acids. Looked up from germline, CDR1 is MNHNS and CDR2 is SASEGT. DNA for the CDR3: TGTGCCAGCAGTGAACTGGGGGCCGATGAGCAGTTCTTC. Translation gives CASSELGADEQFF.

The chain links TRBV2 to TRBJ1-4; possibly TRBD1 for D (6 bases). The CDR3 extends over 13 amino acids. Germline CDR1 and CDR2: SNHLY and FYNNEI. The V and J ends lost 9 bases and 4 bases respectively, with 12 bases between them. The CDR3 coding sequence is TGTGCCAGTAGGACAGCTTATAATGAAAAACTGTTTTTT. It codes for CASRTAYNEKLFF.

This rearrangement joins TRBV15 to TRBJ1-1; D gene uncertain. CDR1 and CDR2 from the germline V gene are LNHNV and YYDKDF (reference sequence). The CDR3 extends over 14 amino acids. V gave up 7 bases and J gave up 8 bases, with 20 bases separating them. The CDR3 region is CATTRTGALKEAFF. The CDR3 nucleotides read TGTGCCACCACGCGGACCGGTGCGTTGAAGGAAGCTTTCTTT.